The 8 T cell receptor beta chains below all came from one sample that was sequenced in a study of blood T cell repertoires in COVID-19. TCRdb's copy holds only in-frame clones and misses some; the assay was immunoSEQ multiplex PCR. The data contain fewer than 25,000 clones, approximately 87% of them singletons. Input material: peripheral blood. These receptors were collected from a human donor with active COVID-19. The donor label of this sample is uncertain.

The V gene is TRBV19, the J gene TRBJ1-4; no clear D gene. The CDR3 has 15 residues. Trimming pared 7 bases from V and 0 bases from J, leaving 12 bases between. Germline V gene lookup returns CDR1 LNHDA and CDR2 SQIVND (reference sequence). The CDR3 protein is CASIERSATNEKLFF. DNA of the CDR3: TGTGCCAGTATCGAGAGGAGCGCAACTAATGAAAAACTGTTTTTT.

The chain combines TRBV29-1 with TRBJ2-3; 15 bases align to TRBD2. The CDR3 is 20 amino acids. The J segment lost 5 bases and the V segment lost 4 bases, leaving 19 bases of the junction unmatched. Looked up from germline, CDR1 is SQVTM and CDR2 is ANQGSEA. The CDR3 DNA reads as TGCAGCGTTGGCCCCTCATCGGGACTAGCGGGAGGCCACGGGGGAGATACGCAGTATTTT. Residues: CSVGPSSGLAGGHGGDTQYF.

This chain connects TRBV2 to TRBJ1-1, with D perhaps TRBD1 (6 bases). The CDR3 length is 14 residues. CDR1 SNHLY and CDR2 FYNNEI come from the germline V gene. Between the trimmed V and J ends, which lost 5 bases and 4 bases, there was a span of 14 bases. The CDR3 nucleotides are TGTGCCAGCAGTCCCGACGGGGGGCCCACTGAAGCTTTCTTT. It codes for CASSPDGGPTEAFF. Looking up the rest from reference TRBV2 and TRBJ1-1 gives the full variable domain: EPEVTQTPSHQVTQMGQEVILRCVPISNHLYFYWYRQILGQKVEFLVSFYNNEISEKSEIFDDQFSVERPDGSNFTLKIRSTKLEDSAMYFCASSPDGGPTEAFFGQGTRLTVV.

This chain links TRBV7-9 with TRBJ2-1; TRBD2 matches at 10 bases. The CDR3 contains 15 residues. The V gene end was trimmed by 5 bases and the J gene end by 6 bases; junction bases not matched to a gene: 7. Per germline, CDR1 SEHNR and CDR2 FQNEAQ (reference sequence). CDR3 loop: CASSTLAGASNEQFF. Written as DNA, the CDR3 is TGTGCCAGCAGCACCCTAGCGGGAGCGAGCAATGAGCAGTTCTTC.

The CDR3 DNA is TGTGCCAGCAGTTACTCGACCAGTAGCGACGAGCAGTACTTC. This codes for CASSYSTSSDEQYF. The genes are TRBV6-6 and TRBJ2-7; D perhaps matches TRBD2 (5 bases). Germline V gives CDR1 MNHNY, CDR2 SVGAGI (reference sequence). This CDR3 comprises 14 residues. The ends were cut back, 0 bases at V and 5 bases at J, with 11 bases in the middle.

The V and J genes are TRBV9 and TRBJ2-1, with 13 nucleotides matching TRBD2. Germline loops: CDR1 SGDLS, CDR2 YYNGEE. CDR3 length equals 16 residues. The ends lost 0 bases at V and 7 bases at J; junction bases unmatched: 4. The CDR3 sequence is CASSVALLAGGNEQFF. CDR3 sequence (DNA): TGTGCCAGCAGCGTAGCTTTACTAGCGGGGGGGAATGAGCAGTTCTTC.

The rearrangement joins TRBV10-2 to TRBJ2-7, with 12 positions matching TRBD2. CDR1 is WSHSY and CDR2 is SAAADI in the germline V gene. Trimming took 5 bases from V and 6 from J; bases not matched to a gene: 8. This CDR3 is built from 15 residues. CDR3 amino acids: CASSNPGLAGLEQYF. CDR3 DNA: TGCGCCAGCAGTAACCCCGGACTAGCGGGGCTCGAGCAGTACTTC.

This chain links TRBV30 with TRBJ2-5, with 12 bases matching TRBD2. The CDR3 covers 16 residues. CDR1 GTSNPN and CDR2 SVGIG come from the germline V gene (reference sequence). Germline trimming cut 1 base from V and 4 bases from J; bases unmatched to any gene: 7. This CDR3 is CAWSGLAGALLETQYF. CDR3 coding DNA: TGTGCCTGGAGTGGACTAGCGGGGGCCTTATTAGAGACCCAGTACTTC. Combining the CDR3 with reference TRBV30 and TRBJ2-5 gives the whole variable domain SQTIHQWPATLVQPVGSPLSLECTVEGTSNPNLYWYRQAAGRGLQLLFYSVGIGQISSEVPQNLSASRPQDRQFILSSKKLLLSDSGFYLCAWSGLAGALLETQYFGPGTRLLVL.